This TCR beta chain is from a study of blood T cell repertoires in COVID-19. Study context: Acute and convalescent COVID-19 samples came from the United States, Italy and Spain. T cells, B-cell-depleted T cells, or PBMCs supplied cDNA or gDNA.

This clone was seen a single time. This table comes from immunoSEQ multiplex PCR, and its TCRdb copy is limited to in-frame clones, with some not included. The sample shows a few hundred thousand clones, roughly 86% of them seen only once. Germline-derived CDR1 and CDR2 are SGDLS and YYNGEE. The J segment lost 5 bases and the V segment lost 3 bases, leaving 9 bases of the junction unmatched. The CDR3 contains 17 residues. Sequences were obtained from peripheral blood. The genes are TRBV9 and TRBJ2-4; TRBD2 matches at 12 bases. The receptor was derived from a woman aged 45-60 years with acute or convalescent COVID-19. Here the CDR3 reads CASSARLAGDPENIQYF. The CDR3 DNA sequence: TGTGCCAGCAGCGCAAGACTAGCGGGAGACCCCGAAAACATTCAGTACTTC.